The rows below give T cell receptor beta chains drawn from one sample of a study of PD-L1 blockade in urothelial cancer. The protocol was immunoSEQ multiplex PCR, while the TCRdb copy is restricted to in-frame clones and leaves out a portion. Of about 39,000 clones listed, 75% to 90% are singletons. This material consisted of PBMCs, taken around atezolizumab (anti-PD-L1) treatment. These receptors came from a man between 60 and 70 years old with urothelial cancer. Each CDR3 is given with its conserved first and last residue. The order of the fields is clone size, J gene, V gene, D gene, CDR3 protein, CDR3 DNA. A D gene is named only where the DNA matches it firmly. Rows may omit the clone size; those that give it use once, few, many or a size class.

once	TRBJ2-1	TRBV28	TRBD2	CASGTSGETLYDNEQFF	TGTGCCAGCGGGACTAGCGGGGAAACCCTTTATGACAATGAGCAGTTCTTC
-	TRBJ1-2	TRBV28	TRBD1	CASSLAGTANYGYTF	TGTGCCAGCAGTTTAGCCGGGACAGCGAACTATGGCTACACCTTC
-	TRBJ2-3	TRBV10-3	TRBD2	CAIRTSERGTDTQYF	TGTGCCATCAGGACTAGCGAAAGGGGCACAGATACGCAGTATTTT
-	TRBJ2-5	TRBV29-1	-	CSAPAGMAETQYF	TGCAGCGCTCCGGCAGGGATGGCGGAGACCCAGTACTTC
-	TRBJ2-1	TRBV19	TRBD2	CASSPLEGGAGKETGNEQFF	TGTGCCAGTAGCCCCCTTGAGGGAGGAGCGGGAAAGGAAACGGGTAATGAGCAGTTCTTC
-	TRBJ1-4	TRBV7-2	-	CASSRQSPNEKLFF	TGTGCCAGCAGCCGACAGTCCCCTAATGAAAAACTGTTTTTT
-	TRBJ1-2	TRBV5-4	-	CASSQGGSDYGYTF	TGTGCCAGCAGCCAAGGGGGAAGTGACTATGGCTACACCTTC
once	TRBJ1-1	TRBV6-1	TRBD1	CASRQGRTEAFF	TGTGCCAGCAGACAGGGGCGGACTGAAGCTTTCTTT
-	TRBJ2-1	TRBV28	-	CASSLIQADEQFF	TGTGCCAGCAGTCTAATACAGGCGGATGAGCAGTTCTTC
-	TRBJ1-2	TRBV19	-	CASSIVAGGYTF	TGTGCCAGTAGTATAGTTGCAGGAGGCTACACCTTC
-	TRBJ2-4	TRBV10-3	-	CASGRGGQGNIQYF	TGTGCCTCGGGGAGGGGGGGCCAGGGAAACATTCAGTACTTC
-	TRBJ2-1	TRBV7-3	TRBD1	CASSSRGQGRPEQFF	TGTGCCAGCAGCTCCCGGGGACAGGGTAGACCTGAGCAGTTCTTC
-	TRBJ1-1	TRBV2	TRBD1	CASSEMAGGISEAFF	TGTGCCAGCAGTGAAATGGCAGGGGGTATCTCTGAAGCTTTCTTT
-	TRBJ1-1	TRBV4-2	-	CASSQVGSRNTEAFF	TGTGCCAGCAGCCAAGTGGGCAGCCGAAACACTGAAGCTTTCTTT
-	TRBJ1-3	TRBV7-9	-	CASKDSASGNTIYF	TGTGCCAGCAAAGACAGCGCCTCTGGAAACACCATATATTTT
-	TRBJ2-3	TRBV7-2	TRBD2	CASSSGLAGSTDTQYF	TGTGCCAGCAGCTCCGGACTAGCGGGGAGCACAGATACGCAGTATTTT
few	TRBJ1-5	TRBV18	-	CASSPKRDSNQPQHF	TGTGCCAGCTCACCAAAACGGGATAGCAATCAGCCCCAGCATTTT
-	TRBJ2-2	TRBV7-3	-	CASSSSREANTGELFF	TGTGCCAGCAGCTCATCCAGAGAGGCGAACACCGGGGAGCTGTTTTTT
-	TRBJ2-1	TRBV15	TRBD2	CATSVLAGDYNEQFF	TGTGCCACCAGCGTACTAGCGGGGGACTACAATGAGCAGTTCTTC
-	TRBJ2-3	TRBV5-1	-	CASSLVRGSSTDTQYF	TGCGCCAGCAGCTTGGTGCGCGGGTCTAGCACAGATACGCAGTATTTT
few	TRBJ1-1	TRBV9	-	CASSVDGGTSGAFF	TGTGCCAGCAGCGTAGATGGGGGGACGTCGGGAGCTTTCTTT
-	TRBJ2-3	TRBV19	-	CASSPPGVDGTDTQYF	TGTGCCAGTAGTCCCCCCGGAGTTGATGGCACAGATACGCAGTATTTT
-	TRBJ1-1	TRBV5-4	TRBD1	CASSSGQSRNTEAFF	TGTGCCAGCAGCTCGGGACAGTCCCGGAACACTGAAGCTTTCTTT
-	TRBJ2-7	TRBV4-2	-	CASSQQTLGGIMIYEQYF	TGTGCCAGCAGCCAGCAGACCTTGGGGGGAATAATGATCTACGAGCAGTACTTC
-	TRBJ1-2	TRBV2	-	CASRRYQGDYGYTF	TGTGCCAGCAGGAGATACCAGGGTGACTATGGCTACACCTTC
-	TRBJ2-4	TRBV9	TRBD1	CASSTQSQGAENIQYF	TGTGCCAGCAGCACCCAGTCCCAGGGGGCTGAAAACATTCAGTACTTC
-	TRBJ2-7	TRBV10-3	TRBD1	CAMGQDLIEQYF	TGTGCCATGGGACAGGATCTGATCGAGCAGTACTTC
-	TRBJ2-5	TRBV28	TRBD1	CASSLWAGGGETQYF	TGTGCCAGCAGTTTATGGGCAGGGGGCGGGGAGACCCAGTACTTC
-	TRBJ2-3	TRBV7-3	TRBD2	CASSLSSGGTDTQYF	TGTGCCAGCAGCTTATCTAGCGGAGGCACAGATACGCAGTATTTT
-	TRBJ1-2	TRBV28	-	CASSLSGRQTYGYTF	TGTGCCAGCAGTTTATCCGGCAGGCAGACCTATGGCTACACCTTC
-	TRBJ2-5	TRBV11-2	TRBD1	CASSLGDRGQETQYF	TGTGCCAGCAGCTTGGGGGACAGGGGCCAAGAGACCCAGTACTTC
-	TRBJ1-6	TRBV28	TRBD1	CASSLGQFYNSPLHF	TGTGCCAGCAGTTTGGGACAGTTTTATAATTCACCCCTCCACTTT
once	TRBJ2-7	TRBV11-3	-	CASSFLIGVGLSGFQEQYF	TGTGCCAGCAGCTTTTTGATCGGAGTCGGCCTTTCTGGGTTTCAAGAGCAGTACTTC
-	TRBJ2-7	TRBV18	TRBD2	CASSPAGELYEQYF	TGTGCCAGCTCACCAGCGGGGGAACTCTACGAGCAGTACTTC
once	TRBJ2-7	TRBV6-5	TRBD1	CASSSGQGEKQYF	TGTGCCAGCAGTTCGGGACAGGGGGAAAAGCAGTACTTC
-	TRBJ2-1	TRBV7-7	TRBD2	CASSPGLAGNYDEQFF	TGTGCCAGCAGCCCAGGACTAGCGGGGAATTACGATGAGCAGTTCTTC
-	TRBJ1-3	TRBV9	TRBD1	CASSGQGNSGNTIYF	TGTGCCAGCAGCGGACAGGGGAACTCTGGAAACACCATATATTTT